This T cell receptor beta chain was found in a study of blood T cell repertoires in COVID-19. Looking at the study overall: COVID-19 samples, acute and convalescent, were from the United States, Italy and Spain.

Trimming shortened V by 5 bases and J by 8 bases, and 15 bases separated the two germline ends. The CDR3 length is 13 residues. Per the germline V gene, CDR1 is LNHDA and CDR2 is SQIVND (reference sequence). As handled by the study authors: Amplification with reference gene primers provided the estimates of nucleated cell counts. Generated by immunoSEQ multiplex PCR, the TCRdb table keeps only in-frame clones and is missing some. V and J calls and clone size are given by that table; D and trimming were obtained from the DNA. The table has about 100,000 clones, approximately 80% seen once; the top ten hold over 10%.

The V gene is TRBV19, the J gene TRBJ1-2; D is perhaps TRBD1 (6 bases). This TCR derives from a middle-aged man with active or convalescent COVID-19. Sequencing was performed on peripheral blood. The chain's CDR3 is CASSPRKGEGYTF. CDR3 DNA sequence: TGTGCCAGTAGTCCCCGAAAGGGGGAGGGCTACACCTTC.